This T cell receptor (beta chain) was recovered during a study of T cells expressing NK-cell markers. As for the study in general: All TCR beta repertoires analysed originated from sorted CD3+CD56+NKG2C+, CD3+CD56+NKG2C- and CD3+CD56-NKG2C+ T cells. Within the sequenced cohort of eight donors, seven exhibited HCMV seropositivity and one was seronegative. Broader study findings: In five to seven donors, dominant CD3+CD56+NKG2C+ clonotypes ranked among the top 10 CD8+ clonotypes.

Libraries used 5'RACE template switching adding universal primer site and UMIs. After re-calling the 5' RACE reads, TCRdb lists one entry per CDR3 protein, DNA absent. This sample's clone table lists 300,000 to 450,000 distinct CDR3 sequences. This CDR3 comprises 15 residues. Germline values: CDR1 SNHLY, CDR2 FYNNEI. For this clonotype: The antigen remains undetermined.

The origin of this receptor is a man between 18 and 69 years old in good health. V and J are TRBV2 and TRBJ2-7; without DNA, the TCRdb call of TRBD1 cannot be checked. The material sequenced was blood T cells: a sorted CD56 or NKG2C T cell subset, CD4+ or CD8+ T cells, or bulk PBMC T cells (not recorded which). The CDR3 region is CASSRQGRGSYEQYF. Together with reference TRBV2 and TRBJ2-7, the CDR3 gives the full variable domain: EPEVTQTPSHQVTQMGQEVILRCVPISNHLYFYWYRQILGQKVEFLVSFYNNEISEKSEIFDDQFSVERPDGSNFTLKIRSTKLEDSAMYFCASSRQGRGSYEQYFGPGTRLTVT.